A selection of T cell receptor beta chains follows, all from one sample in a study of follicular helper T cells after annual influenza vaccination. Method: immunoSEQ multiplex PCR; TCRdb's copy keeps in-frame clones and lacks some. This sample has roughly 5,900 clones, with about 81% found just once. The sample was CXCR5- memory CD4+ T cells sorted from blood, taken on the day of influenza vaccination. These TCRs come from an adult who received the influenza vaccine. CDR3s include the opening cysteine and the closing phenylalanine or tryptophan. A D gene is named only where the DNA matches it firmly. Clone size is not always given. Where it is, it says once, few, many or a class for expanded clones.

d_gene,j_gene,abundance,v_gene,CDR3nt,CDR3aa
NA,TRBJ2-7,NA,TRBV7-2,TGTGCCAGCAGCTTAGCCACCACAGGGAGAGGGGAGCAGTACTTC,CASSLATTGRGEQYF
TRBD2,TRBJ2-7,NA,TRBV4-2,TGTGCCAGCACCCGGGAGGCAGGCGGCCGCGAGCAGTACTTC,CASTREAGGREQYF
NA,TRBJ1-3,NA,TRBV18,TGTGCCAGCTCACCACCGGCCCCCTCTGGAAACACCATATATTTT,CASSPPAPSGNTIYF
NA,TRBJ2-3,NA,TRBV7-2,TGTGCCAGCACATTGAGCGGTTTGGATACGCAGTATTTT,CASTLSGLDTQYF
NA,TRBJ2-1,NA,TRBV28,TGTGCCAGCAGTTTAGGGGGCAGGTACAATGAGCAGTTCTTC,CASSLGGRYNEQFF
NA,TRBJ2-5,NA,TRBV4-2,TGTGCCAGCAGCCAAGAGGGCGGGGTTGGAGAGACCCAGTACTTC,CASSQEGGVGETQYF
TRBD2,TRBJ2-1,NA,TRBV19,TGTGCCAGTAGTACCATGCTAGCGGGGGGCGTGAATGAGCAGTTCTTC,CASSTMLAGGVNEQFF
TRBD1,TRBJ1-1,NA,TRBV4-3,TGCGCCAGCAGCCAAGCGGGCCAGGGGGTTCCTGTAGCTTTCTTT,CASSQAGQGVPVAFF
TRBD1,TRBJ1-1,NA,TRBV19,TGTGCCAGTAGGGGACAGGGTGACACTGAAGCTTTCTTT,CASRGQGDTEAFF
NA,TRBJ1-1,NA,TRBV7-8,TGTGCCAGCAGCTTAAGTTCGGGGGCTGAAGCTTTCTTT,CASSLSSGAEAFF
NA,TRBJ2-3,NA,TRBV4-2,TGTGTCAGCAGCCCAGATATTGGTCGGGGCCCAGATACGCAGTATTTT,CVSSPDIGRGPDTQYF
NA,TRBJ1-1,NA,TRBV6-6,TGTGCCAGCAGTTACCCTGACGGGGGTGTGGCTGAAGCTTTCTTT,CASSYPDGGVAEAFF
NA,TRBJ2-5,NA,TRBV6-7,TGTGCCAGCAGCCTCCCTTCGGACAGATTCCAAGAGACCCAGTACTTC,CASSLPSDRFQETQYF
TRBD1,TRBJ1-2,few,TRBV7-9,TGTGCCAGCAGCCCCCAGACAGGGACCCCGGATGGCTACACCTTC,CASSPQTGTPDGYTF
NA,TRBJ1-2,NA,TRBV15,TGTGCCACCAGCAGAGATGACATGGGAGCTAACTATGGCTACACCTTC,CATSRDDMGANYGYTF
TRBD1,TRBJ1-1,NA,TRBV10-1,TGCGCCAGCAGTGAGTCGACTCCCCTACAGACAGGGGAGCTAATAAAGAACACTGAAGCTTTCTTT,CASSESTPLQTGELIKNTEAFF
NA,TRBJ1-1,NA,TRBV6-6,TGTGCCAGCAGTTACGGGCAAATGAACACTGAAGCTTTCTTT,CASSYGQMNTEAFF
NA,TRBJ1-4,NA,TRBV7-8,TGTGCCAGCAGCTTAAGGATCCCCGGGAATAATGAAAAACTGTTTTTT,CASSLRIPGNNEKLFF
NA,TRBJ2-4,NA,TRBV7-9,TGTGCCAGCAGCTTCGGGGCCAGCAAAAACATTCAGTACTTC,CASSFGASKNIQYF
NA,TRBJ1-5,NA,TRBV6-5,TGTGCCAGCGCTGCTTTGGGGGGGGGTCAGCCCCAGCATTTT,CASAALGGGQPQHF
TRBD1,TRBJ1-1,NA,TRBV16,TGTGCCAGCAGCCAGAGAACCGGGACAGGGGCGAACACTGAAGCTTTCTTT,CASSQRTGTGANTEAFF
NA,TRBJ2-7,NA,TRBV7-8,TGTGCCAGCAGCCGACCGGGACTTCACTACGAGCAGTACTTC,CASSRPGLHYEQYF
NA,TRBJ1-5,NA,TRBV7-8,TGTGCCAGCAGCTTAGGGTACGGGGTCGCTCAGCCCCAGCATTTT,CASSLGYGVAQPQHF
NA,TRBJ1-2,once,TRBV28,TGTGCCAGCAGTTTATCCAATGGGGGCTACACCTTC,CASSLSNGGYTF
TRBD2,TRBJ2-1,NA,TRBV27,TGTGCCAGCAGGTCACTAGCGCTCCCTTTCGAGCAGTTCTTC,CASRSLALPFEQFF
NA,TRBJ2-7,few,TRBV7-9,TGTGCCAGCAGCTTTGGACTTCTCTACGAGCAGTACTTC,CASSFGLLYEQYF
NA,TRBJ1-6,few,TRBV7-2,TGTGCCAGCAGTTCTAATTCACCCCTCCACTTT,CASSSNSPLHF
NA,TRBJ1-4,NA,TRBV4-2,TGTGCCAGCAGCCAAGACCCCCAGAGACTTAATGAAAAACTGTTTTTT,CASSQDPQRLNEKLFF
TRBD1,TRBJ1-6,NA,TRBV4-1,TGCGCCAGCAGCCAAGATGAGACGGGACAGGGGCGTTCACCCCTCCACTTT,CASSQDETGQGRSPLHF
NA,TRBJ2-3,NA,TRBV28,TGTGCCAGCAACCCCGCAGGGCAGAGCACAGATACGCAGTATTTT,CASNPAGQSTDTQYF
TRBD1,TRBJ2-1,NA,TRBV4-1,TGCGCCAGCAGCCAGGGGACAGGGGGCAATGAGCAGTTCTTC,CASSQGTGGNEQFF
TRBD1,TRBJ2-2,NA,TRBV7-9,TGTGCCAGCAGCCCAGACAGGGGGCTGCGAACCGGGGAGCTGTTTTTT,CASSPDRGLRTGELFF
NA,TRBJ2-2,NA,TRBV7-2,TGTGCCAGCAGCTTAGCGGTCTGGCGGGGCAGGAACACCGGGGAGCTGTTTTTT,CASSLAVWRGRNTGELFF
TRBD1,TRBJ1-1,NA,TRBV20-1,TGCAGTGCTAGCAGGGGGACTGAAGCTTTCTTT,CSASRGTEAFF
NA,TRBJ1-4,NA,TRBV5-1,TGCGCCAGCAGCCTCGGGCACTCTAATGAAAAACTGTTTTTT,CASSLGHSNEKLFF
NA,TRBJ2-3,NA,TRBV5-8,TGTGCCAGCAGCCTGGCCCTTGGGAGCACAGATACGCAGTATTTT,CASSLALGSTDTQYF
NA,TRBJ1-1,NA,TRBV4-2,TGTGCCAGCAGCCAAGGCATCGCCGGGGGACCTATTGAAGCTTTCTTT,CASSQGIAGGPIEAFF